The rows below give T cell receptor beta chains drawn from one sample of a study of shared clonotypes between healthy human individuals. Assay: immunoSEQ multiplex PCR; the TCRdb copy retains only in-frame clones and omits some. Of 500,000 or so clones in the sample, roughly 95% are singletons; the top ten hold 0.05% to 0.08%. The sequenced sample consisted of naive CD4+ T cells sorted from blood. Receptor source: a woman aged 30 to 39 in good health. CDR3s include the opening cysteine and the closing phenylalanine or tryptophan. Each record gives: V gene, D gene, J gene, clone size, CDR3 DNA, CDR3 protein. D genes are given only for firm matches. Rows give clone size only sometimes, using once, few, many, or a class for an expanded clone.

TRBV5-1	.	TRBJ2-5	.	TGCGCCAGCAGCTTGGCCTTGGGGACACAAAAAGAGACCCAGTACTTC	CASSLALGTQKETQYF
TRBV5-1	TRBD2	TRBJ2-7	.	TGCGCCAGCAGCTTGGATTCTAGCGGAGATGGTTACGAGCAGTACTTC	CASSLDSSGDGYEQYF
TRBV28	.	TRBJ1-5	.	TGTGCCAGCAACCTACAGGGACGTCAGCCCCAGCATTTT	CASNLQGRQPQHF
TRBV2	.	TRBJ2-7	.	TGTGCCAGCAGTAAAACAGGATCTAGACCCGACGAGCAGTACTTC	CASSKTGSRPDEQYF
TRBV10-3	TRBD2	TRBJ2-7	.	TGTGCCATCAGTGAGTTTAATAGCGGGAATGAGCAGTACTTC	CAISEFNSGNEQYF
TRBV18	.	TRBJ2-1	.	TGTGCCAGCTCACCATTGGCGGGTAAGAGCTCCTACAATGAGCAGTTCTTC	CASSPLAGKSSYNEQFF
TRBV5-1	TRBD1	TRBJ2-7	.	TGCGCCAGCAGCATACAGGGGACCTACGAGCAGTACTTC	CASSIQGTYEQYF
TRBV28	.	TRBJ1-2	.	TGTGCCAGCAGTTCCCCCGGGCTTAACTATGGCTACACCTTC	CASSSPGLNYGYTF
TRBV19	.	TRBJ1-1	once	TGTGCCAGTAGTATGAGGGGTAACACTGAAGCTTTCTTT	CASSMRGNTEAFF
TRBV4-1	.	TRBJ2-1	.	TGCGCCAGCAGCCAAGATACGGACACCCGCAATGAGCAGTTCTTC	CASSQDTDTRNEQFF
TRBV14	.	TRBJ2-7	.	TGTGCCAGCAGCCATCAAATCACCAGCCACGAGCAGTACTTC	CASSHQITSHEQYF
TRBV5-1	TRBD1	TRBJ2-7	.	TGCGCCAGCAGCACCGGACAGGGGACAACCTACGAGCAGTACTTC	CASSTGQGTTYEQYF
TRBV5-4	TRBD2	TRBJ2-1	.	TGTGCCAGCAGCTTGGATATAACTAGCGGAAACTCCTACAATGAGCAGTTCTTC	CASSLDITSGNSYNEQFF
TRBV10-3	TRBD2	TRBJ2-2	.	TGTGCCATCAATAATCCGGGACTAGCGGGAGGGCCAAGTGCTACGACCGGGGAGCTGTTTTTT	CAINNPGLAGGPSATTGELFF
TRBV19	.	TRBJ2-3	.	TGTGCCAGTAGTAACCTCCAGGGGGGCCCAGATACGCAGTATTTT	CASSNLQGGPDTQYF
TRBV13	TRBD1	TRBJ1-1	.	TGTGCCAGCAGCTCACAGGGGTGGGTGAACACTGAAGCTTTCTTT	CASSSQGWVNTEAFF
TRBV28	TRBD1	TRBJ1-4	.	TGTGCCAGCACCGCGTCGTGGTCGGGACAGGTGGGGGAAAAACTGTTTTTT	CASTASWSGQVGEKLFF
TRBV7-6	TRBD1	TRBJ2-2	.	TGTGCCAGCAGCTTTAGGGGGCCAGACACCGGGGAGCTGTTTTTT	CASSFRGPDTGELFF
TRBV7-9	.	TRBJ2-7	.	TGTGCCAGCAGCCCGATGACAGGGAGGAGCACCTACGAGCAGTACTTC	CASSPMTGRSTYEQYF
TRBV27	.	TRBJ1-5	.	TGTGCCAGCAGTCTCAGGGAATATAGCAATCAGCCCCAGCATTTT	CASSLREYSNQPQHF
TRBV28	.	TRBJ1-1	.	TGTGCCAGCAGTTTATCTCAGCGGGGGATCATGAACACTGAAGCTTTCTTT	CASSLSQRGIMNTEAFF
TRBV11-2	.	TRBJ2-1	.	TGTGCCAGCCTCCCTTCCCCGGGGATGAATGAGCAGTTCTTC	CASLPSPGMNEQFF
TRBV9	TRBD2	TRBJ2-1	.	TGTGCCAGCAGCGTAGACCCCCGGCTAGCGGGAAATGAGCAGTTCTTC	CASSVDPRLAGNEQFF
TRBV27	.	TRBJ2-1	.	TGTGCCAGCGAATCTCGGGAGAGATACTACAATGAGCAGTTCTTC	CASESRERYYNEQFF
TRBV28	.	TRBJ1-2	.	TGTGCCAGCAGAATCGCTCAAAACTATGGCTACACCTTC	CASRIAQNYGYTF
TRBV5-4	TRBD1	TRBJ2-1	.	TGTGCCAGCAGCTCCGGGACAGGGGCCTACAATGAGCAGTTCTTC	CASSSGTGAYNEQFF
TRBV2	.	TRBJ2-5	.	TGTGCCAGCAGTGTACACCAGTACCAAGAGACCCAGTACTTC	CASSVHQYQETQYF
TRBV5-4	.	TRBJ1-5	.	TGTGCCAGCAGCTTGGATAGCAATCAGCCCCAGCATTTT	CASSLDSNQPQHF
TRBV5-1	.	TRBJ2-3	.	TGCGCCAGCAGCTTGGCGGATTTCGGCCCAGATACGCAGTATTTT	CASSLADFGPDTQYF
TRBV7-9	TRBD1	TRBJ1-3	.	TGTGCCAGCAGTTTTACTCCAGGGGGCGTTTTTGCGGGAAACACCATATATTTT	CASSFTPGGVFAGNTIYF
TRBV11-2	TRBD1	TRBJ1-1	.	TGTGCCAGCAGCCCCCCGACAGGGGTACGAACTGAAGCTTTCTTT	CASSPPTGVRTEAFF
TRBV28	.	TRBJ2-2	.	TGTGCCAGCAGTCCGACAGCGTTCACGAGCGGGGAGCTGTTTTTT	CASSPTAFTSGELFF
TRBV28	TRBD1	TRBJ2-7	.	TGTGCCAGCAGTAAACGGACAGGGGGCGCCTACGAGCAGTACTTC	CASSKRTGGAYEQYF
TRBV28	.	TRBJ2-7	.	TGTGCCAGCAGGGGGCTGGGGGAGCAGTACTTC	CASRGLGEQYF
TRBV30	.	TRBJ1-5	.	TGTGCCTGGAGTGTACAGGCAGATCAGCCCCAGCATTTT	CAWSVQADQPQHF